This T cell receptor (beta chain) was sequenced in a study of cytotoxic CD8 clonotypes in ibrutinib-treated CLL. Study context: Response sampling came at median around eleven months of treatment, ranging 6 to 36 months.

Points from the study as a whole: At ibrutinib response, clonality increased, and at progression it declined back toward baseline. Lymph node repertoires were not studied, and sampling times were unmatched. Public clonotypes were rare and shrank or held steady on treatment.

Trimming removed 4 bases at V and 3 bases at J, with 9 bases between. Germline lookup yields CDR1 ENHRY and CDR2 SYGVKD. This CDR3 is built from 13 residues. To note about this clone: The antigen remains unidentified.

Using immunoSEQ multiplex PCR, the repertoire was profiled, and TCRdb retains in-frame clones only, with some absent. The repertoire holds around 42,000 clones, under 80% seen once, with about 22% in the top ten. The sequenced sample was PBMCs, obtained after 24 months of ibrutinib treatment. The receptor's source is a human donor with chronic lymphocytic leukemia. The genes are TRBV10-3 and TRBJ1-1; D call uncertain. The CDR3 loop reads CAISGGFDTEAFF. CDR3 in DNA: TGTGCCATCAGTGGAGGGTTTGACACTGAAGCTTTCTTT.